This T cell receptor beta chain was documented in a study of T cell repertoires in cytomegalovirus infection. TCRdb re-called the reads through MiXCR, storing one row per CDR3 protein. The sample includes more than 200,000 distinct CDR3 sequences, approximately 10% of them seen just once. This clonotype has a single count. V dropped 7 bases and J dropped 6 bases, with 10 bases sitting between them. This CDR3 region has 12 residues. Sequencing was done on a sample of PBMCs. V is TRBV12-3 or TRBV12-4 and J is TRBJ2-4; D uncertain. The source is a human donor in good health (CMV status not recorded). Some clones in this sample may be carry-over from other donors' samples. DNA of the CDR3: TGTGCCAGCACCTTAGAAGGAAACATTCAGTACTTC. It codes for CASTLEGNIQYF.